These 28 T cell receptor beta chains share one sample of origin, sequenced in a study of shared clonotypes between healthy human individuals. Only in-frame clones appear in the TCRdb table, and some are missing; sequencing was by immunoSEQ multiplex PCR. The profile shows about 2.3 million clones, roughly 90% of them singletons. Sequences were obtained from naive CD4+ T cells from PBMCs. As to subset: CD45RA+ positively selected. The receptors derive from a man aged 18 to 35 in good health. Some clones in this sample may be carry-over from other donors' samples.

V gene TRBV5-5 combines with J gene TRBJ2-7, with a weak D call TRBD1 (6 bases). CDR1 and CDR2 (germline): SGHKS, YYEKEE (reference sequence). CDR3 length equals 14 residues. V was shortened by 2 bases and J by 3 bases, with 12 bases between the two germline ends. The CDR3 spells CASSLLGQSYEQYF. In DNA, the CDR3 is TGTGCCAGCAGCTTACTCGGACAGAGCTACGAGCAGTACTTC. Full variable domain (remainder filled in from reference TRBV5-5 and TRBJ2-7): DAGVTQSPTHLIKTRGQQVTLRCSPISGHKSVSWYQQVLGQGPQFIFQYYEKEERGRGNFPDRFSARQFPNYSSELNVNALLLGDSALYLCASSLLGQSYEQYFGPGTRLTVT.

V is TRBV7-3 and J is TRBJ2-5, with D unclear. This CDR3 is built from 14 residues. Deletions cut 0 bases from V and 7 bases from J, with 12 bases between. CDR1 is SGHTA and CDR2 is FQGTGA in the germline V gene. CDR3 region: CASSLTGTRVTQYF. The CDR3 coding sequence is TGTGCCAGCAGCTTAACAGGCACAAGAGTGACCCAGTACTTC. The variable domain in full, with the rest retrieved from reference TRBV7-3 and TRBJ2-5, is GAGVSQTPSNKVTEKGKYVELRCDPISGHTALYWYRQSLGQGPEFLIYFQGTGAADDSGLPNDRFFAVRPEGSVSTLKIQRTERGDSAVYLCASSLTGTRVTQYFGPGTRLLVL.

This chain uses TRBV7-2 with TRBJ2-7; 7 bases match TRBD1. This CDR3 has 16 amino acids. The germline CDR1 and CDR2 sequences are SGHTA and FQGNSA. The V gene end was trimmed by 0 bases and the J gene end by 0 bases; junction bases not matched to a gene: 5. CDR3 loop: CASSLAGQDHSYEQYF. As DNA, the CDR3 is TGTGCCAGCAGCTTAGCAGGACAGGACCACTCCTACGAGCAGTACTTC.

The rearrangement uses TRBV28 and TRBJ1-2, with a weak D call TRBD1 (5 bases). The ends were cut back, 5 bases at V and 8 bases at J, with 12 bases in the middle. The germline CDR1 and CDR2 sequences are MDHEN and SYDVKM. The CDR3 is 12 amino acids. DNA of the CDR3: TGTGCCAGCAGTATGGGGGGGAGAGGCTACACCTTC. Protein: CASSMGGRGYTF.

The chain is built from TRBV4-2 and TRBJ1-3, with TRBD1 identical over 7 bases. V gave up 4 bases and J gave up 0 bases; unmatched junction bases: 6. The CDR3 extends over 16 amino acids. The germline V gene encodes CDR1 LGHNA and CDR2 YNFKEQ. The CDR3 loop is CASSLIQGTSGNTIYF. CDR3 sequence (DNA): TGTGCCAGCAGCCTGATACAGGGGACCTCTGGAAACACCATATATTTT.

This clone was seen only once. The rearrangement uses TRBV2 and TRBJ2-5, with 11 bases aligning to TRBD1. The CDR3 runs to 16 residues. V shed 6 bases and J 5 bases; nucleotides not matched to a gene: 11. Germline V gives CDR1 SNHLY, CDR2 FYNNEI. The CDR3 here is CASRGPPGTGGETQYF. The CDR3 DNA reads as TGTGCCAGCAGGGGCCCCCCCGGGACAGGGGGGGAGACCCAGTACTTC.

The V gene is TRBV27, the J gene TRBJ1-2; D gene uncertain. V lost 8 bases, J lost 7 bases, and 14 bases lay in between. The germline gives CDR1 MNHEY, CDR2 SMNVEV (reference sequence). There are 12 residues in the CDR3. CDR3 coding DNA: TGTGCCAGCCGGACGGAGGTCGGTGGCTACACCTTC. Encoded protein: CASRTEVGGYTF.

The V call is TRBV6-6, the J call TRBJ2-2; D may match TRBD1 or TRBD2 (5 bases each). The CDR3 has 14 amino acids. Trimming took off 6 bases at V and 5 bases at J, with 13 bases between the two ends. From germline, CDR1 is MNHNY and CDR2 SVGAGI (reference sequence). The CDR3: CASRPGPGTGELFF. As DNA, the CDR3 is TGTGCCAGCAGACCGGGACCGGGAACCGGGGAGCTGTTTTTT.

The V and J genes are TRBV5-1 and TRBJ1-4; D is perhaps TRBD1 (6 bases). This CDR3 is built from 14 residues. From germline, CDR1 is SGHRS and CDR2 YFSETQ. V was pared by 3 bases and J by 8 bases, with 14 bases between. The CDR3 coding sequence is TGCGCCAGCAGCTACAACAGGGTAGAGGAAAAACTGTTTTTT. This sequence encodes CASSYNRVEEKLFF. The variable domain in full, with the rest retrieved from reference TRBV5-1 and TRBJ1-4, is KAGVTQTPRYLIKTRGQQVTLSCSPISGHRSVSWYQQTPGQGLQFLFEYFSETQRNKGNFPGRFSGRQFSNSRSEMNVSTLELGDSALYLCASSYNRVEEKLFFGSGTQLSVL.

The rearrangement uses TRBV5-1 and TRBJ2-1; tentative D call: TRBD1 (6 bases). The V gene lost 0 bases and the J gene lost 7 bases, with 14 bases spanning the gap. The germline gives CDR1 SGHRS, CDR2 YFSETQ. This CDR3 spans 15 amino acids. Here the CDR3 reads CASSLELTGKNEQFF. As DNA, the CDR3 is TGCGCCAGCAGCTTGGAACTTACAGGGAAGAATGAGCAGTTCTTC.

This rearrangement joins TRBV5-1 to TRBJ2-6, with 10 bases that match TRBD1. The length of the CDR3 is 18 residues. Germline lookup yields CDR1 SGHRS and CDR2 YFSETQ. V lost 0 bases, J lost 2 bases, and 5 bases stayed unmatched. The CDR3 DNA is TGCGCCAGCAGCTTGGCCGGGACAGGGGAACCTGGGGCCAACGTCCTGACTTTC. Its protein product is CASSLAGTGEPGANVLTF.

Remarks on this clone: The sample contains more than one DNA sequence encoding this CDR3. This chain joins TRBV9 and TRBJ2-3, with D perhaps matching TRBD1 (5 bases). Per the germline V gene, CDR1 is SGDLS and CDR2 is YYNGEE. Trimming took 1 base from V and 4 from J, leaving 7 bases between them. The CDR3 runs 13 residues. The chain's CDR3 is CASSVLGPDTQYF. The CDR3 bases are TGTGCCAGCAGCGTACTGGGGCCAGATACGCAGTATTTT.

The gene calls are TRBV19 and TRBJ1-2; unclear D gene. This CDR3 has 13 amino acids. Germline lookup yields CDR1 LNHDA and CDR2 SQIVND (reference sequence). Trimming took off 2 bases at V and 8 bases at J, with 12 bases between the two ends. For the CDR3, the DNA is TGTGCCAGTAGTATACCGGGGTCCGGGGGCTACACCTTC. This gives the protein CASSIPGSGGYTF.

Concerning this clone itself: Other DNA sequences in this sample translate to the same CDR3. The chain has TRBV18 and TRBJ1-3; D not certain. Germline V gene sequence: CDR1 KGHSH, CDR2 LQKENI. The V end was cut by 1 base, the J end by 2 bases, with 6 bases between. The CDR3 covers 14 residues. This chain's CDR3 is CASSPRDAGNTIYF. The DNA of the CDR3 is TGTGCCAGCTCACCACGGGATGCTGGAAACACCATATATTTT.

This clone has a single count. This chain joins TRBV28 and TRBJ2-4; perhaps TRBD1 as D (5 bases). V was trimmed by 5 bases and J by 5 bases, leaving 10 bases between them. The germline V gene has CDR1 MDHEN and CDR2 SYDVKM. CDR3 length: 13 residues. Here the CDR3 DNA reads TGTGCCAGCAGTCGACAGACAGAAAACATTCAGTACTTC. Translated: CASSRQTENIQYF. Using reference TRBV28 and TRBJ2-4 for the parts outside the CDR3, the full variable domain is DVKVTQSSRYLVKRTGEKVFLECVQDMDHENMFWYRQDPGLGLRLIYFSYDVKMKEKGDIPEGYSVSREKKERFSLILESASTNQTSMYLCASSRQTENIQYFGAGTRLSVL.

Here the CDR3 DNA reads TGTGCCAGCAGTCAGGGACTAGCGGAGACCCAGTACTTC. Translating gives CASSQGLAETQYF. The J gene is TRBJ2-5, the V gene TRBV28; TRBD2 matches at 10 bases. J lost 5 bases, V lost 5 bases, and 2 bases had no gene match. Germline CDR1 reads MDHEN; CDR2 reads SYDVKM. The CDR3 covers 13 residues.

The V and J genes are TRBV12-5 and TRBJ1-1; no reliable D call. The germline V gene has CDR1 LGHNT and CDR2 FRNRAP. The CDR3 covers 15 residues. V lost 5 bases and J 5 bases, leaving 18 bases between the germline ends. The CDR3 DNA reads TGTGCTAGTGGTGCCCGGACGGACCGAGGGACTGAAGCTTTCTTT. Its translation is CASGARTDRGTEAFF.

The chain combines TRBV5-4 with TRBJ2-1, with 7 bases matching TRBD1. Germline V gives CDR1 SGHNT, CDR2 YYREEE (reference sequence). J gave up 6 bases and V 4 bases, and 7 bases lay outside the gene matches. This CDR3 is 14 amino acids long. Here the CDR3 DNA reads TGTGCCAGCAGCGTGCTACAGGGGCGCAATGAGCAGTTCTTC. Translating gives CASSVLQGRNEQFF.

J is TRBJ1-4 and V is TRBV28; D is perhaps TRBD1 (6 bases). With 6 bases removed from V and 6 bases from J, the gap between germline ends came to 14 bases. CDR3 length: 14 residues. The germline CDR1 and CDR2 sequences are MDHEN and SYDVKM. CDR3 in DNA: TGTGCCAGCAGCCTCAGGGGAGGGGATGAAAAACTGTTTTTT. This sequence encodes CASSLRGGDEKLFF.

For the CDR3, the DNA is TGTGCCAGCAGTGAAGACGGGGGAAACACCATATATTTT. Translation: CASSEDGGNTIYF. The V gene is TRBV2, the J gene TRBJ1-3; D ambiguous. This CDR3 has 13 amino acids. Germline V gives CDR1 SNHLY, CDR2 FYNNEI. V lost 1 base, J lost 4 bases, and 5 bases lay in between.

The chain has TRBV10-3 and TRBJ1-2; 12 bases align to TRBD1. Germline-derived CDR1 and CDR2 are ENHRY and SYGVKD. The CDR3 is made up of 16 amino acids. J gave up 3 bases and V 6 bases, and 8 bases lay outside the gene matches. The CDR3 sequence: CAISGTGGGRYYGYTF. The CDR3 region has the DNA TGTGCCATCAGCGGGACAGGGGGCGGACGCTACTATGGCTACACCTTC.

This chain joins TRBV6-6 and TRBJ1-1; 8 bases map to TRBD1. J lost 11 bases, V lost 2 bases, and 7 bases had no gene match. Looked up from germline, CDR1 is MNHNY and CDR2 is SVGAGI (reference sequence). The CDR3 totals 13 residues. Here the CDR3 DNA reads TGTGCCAGCAGTTACCGCGGACAGGGAAGCGCTTTCTTT. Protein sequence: CASSYRGQGSAFF.

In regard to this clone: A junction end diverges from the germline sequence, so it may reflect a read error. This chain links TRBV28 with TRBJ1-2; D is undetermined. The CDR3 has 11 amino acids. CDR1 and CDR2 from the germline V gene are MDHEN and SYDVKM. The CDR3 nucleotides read TGTGCCAGCAGTTTGTCTCAGGACCCCTCCTTC. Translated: CASSLSQDPSF.

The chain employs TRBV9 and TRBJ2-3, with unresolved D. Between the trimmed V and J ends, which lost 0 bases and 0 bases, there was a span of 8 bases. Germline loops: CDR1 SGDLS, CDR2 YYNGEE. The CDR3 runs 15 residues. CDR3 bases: TGTGCCAGCAGCGTAGGGTTGATTAGCACAGATACGCAGTATTTT. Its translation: CASSVGLISTDTQYF.

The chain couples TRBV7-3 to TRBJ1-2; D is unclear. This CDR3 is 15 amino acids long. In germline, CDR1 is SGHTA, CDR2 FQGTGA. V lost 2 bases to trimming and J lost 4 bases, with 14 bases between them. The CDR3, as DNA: TGTGCCAGCAGCTTAGTTCCAGGTCCAAGCTATGGCTACACCTTC. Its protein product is CASSLVPGPSYGYTF.

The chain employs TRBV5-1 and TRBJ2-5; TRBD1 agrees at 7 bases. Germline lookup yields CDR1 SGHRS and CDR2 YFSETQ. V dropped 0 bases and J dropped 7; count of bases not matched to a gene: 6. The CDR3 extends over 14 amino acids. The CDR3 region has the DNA TGCGCCAGCAGCTTGGGAGACCCAGGGGGGACCCAGTACTTC. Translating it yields CASSLGDPGGTQYF.

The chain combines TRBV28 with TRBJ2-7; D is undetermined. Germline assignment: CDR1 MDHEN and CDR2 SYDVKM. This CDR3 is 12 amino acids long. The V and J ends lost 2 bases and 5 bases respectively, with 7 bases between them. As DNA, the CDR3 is TGTGCCAGCAGTTTACGGCGGCACGAGCAGTACTTC. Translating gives CASSLRRHEQYF.

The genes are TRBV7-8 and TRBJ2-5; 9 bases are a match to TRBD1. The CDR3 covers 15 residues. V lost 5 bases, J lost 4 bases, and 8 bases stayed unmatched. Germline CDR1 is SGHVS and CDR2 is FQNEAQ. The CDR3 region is CASSNWDRDGETQYF. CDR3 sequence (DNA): TGTGCCAGCAGCAATTGGGACAGGGATGGAGAGACCCAGTACTTC.